These 11 T cell receptor beta chains share one sample of origin, sequenced in a study of T cells in Graves' hyperthyroidism and ophthalmopathy. Amplification targeted TCR beta CDR3 regions from RNA transcripts. When the TCR CDR3 underwent first-round RT-PCR, the HTBI primer set was used. TCRdb reprocessed the multiplex PCR reads via MiXCR and lists one record per CDR3 protein. This sample has 650,000 to 800,000 distinct CDR3 sequences, with 45% found just once. Sequencing was carried out using peripheral blood or thyroid tissue (not recorded which). The receptors originated from an adult man with Graves' disease, either hyperthyroidism or ophthalmopathy (not recorded which).

This clonotype was counted ten times or more. The rearrangement uses TRBV2 and TRBJ1-1; no clear D. CDR1 and CDR2 (germline): SNHLY, FYNNEI. Deletions cut 3 bases from V and 11 bases from J, with 10 bases between. This CDR3 region has 11 residues. The CDR3 here is CASSERDKAFF. In DNA, the CDR3 is TGTGCCAGCAGTGAGAGAGACAAGGCTTTCTTT.

The chain combines TRBV24-1 with TRBJ1-2, with TRBD1 identical over 7 bases. V was clipped by 8 bases and J by 2 bases; unmatched bases: 13. The length of the CDR3 is 16 residues. The germline gives CDR1 KGHDR, CDR2 SFDVKD. The CDR3 sequence: CATTYRGRTGNYGYTF. The CDR3 region has the DNA TGTGCCACCACCTACCGGGGAAGGACAGGCAACTATGGCTACACCTTC.

This clonotype was detected only a few times. The chain joins TRBV12-3 or TRBV12-4 to TRBJ1-4; unclear D gene. The CDR3 contains 14 residues. The V gene lost 1 base and the J gene lost 6 bases, with 9 bases spanning the gap. CDR3 DNA: TGTGCCAGCAGTTTAGTGTCGGGAGATGAAAAACTGTTTTTT. The encoded protein is CASSLVSGDEKLFF.

J is TRBJ1-6 and V is TRBV20-1; D uncertain. This CDR3 has 15 amino acids. The V end was cut by 3 bases, the J end by 3 bases, with 12 bases between. CDR1 DFQATT and CDR2 SNEGSKA come from the germline V gene (reference sequence). The CDR3 reads CSASSHKFYNSPLHF. In nucleotides, the CDR3 is TGCAGTGCTAGTAGCCACAAGTTCTATAATTCACCCCTCCACTTT.

This clonotype occurred a few times. The junction does not match germline at one end; this may be a read error. The chain combines TRBV7-2 with TRBJ1-1; D call uncertain. Per germline, CDR1 SGHTA and CDR2 FQGNSA. The CDR3 length is 13 residues. CDR3: CASSHTFEDYLTF. The CDR3 region has the DNA TGTGCCAGCAGTCACACTTTTGAGGACTACCTAACTTTT.

This clonotype has a count of ten or more. V and J are TRBV15 and TRBJ1-3; D might be TRBD1 (6 bases). Per the germline V gene, CDR1 is LNHNV and CDR2 is YYDKDF (reference sequence). V was clipped by 1 base and J by 0 bases, with 10 bases between them. CDR3 length: 16 amino acids. This chain's CDR3 is CATSRGRGSSGNTIYF. The CDR3 coding sequence is TGTGCCACCAGCAGAGGGAGGGGGAGCTCTGGAAACACCATATATTTT. Supplemented by reference TRBV15 and TRBJ1-3, the full variable domain reads DAMVIQNPRYQVTQFGKPVTLSCSQTLNHNVMYWYQQKSSQAPKLLFHYYDKDFNNEADTPDNFQSRRPNTSFCFLDIRSPGLGDTAMYLCATSRGRGSSGNTIYFGEGSWLTVV.

This clonotype was found many times. The chain employs TRBV7-8 and TRBJ2-7, with D possibly TRBD2 on 5 matching bases. The CDR3 is 15 amino acids. Trimming removed 5 bases from V and 0 bases from J, with 14 bases in between. Germline-derived CDR1 and CDR2 are SGHVS and FQNEAQ. CDR3 in DNA: TGTGCCAGCAGCCTCTTAGCGTTCAGCTCCTACGAGCAGTACTTC. Translated, it gives CASSLLAFSSYEQYF.

This clonotype was picked up many times. This sequence joins TRBV5-1 and TRBJ2-7; D remains unclear. Germline CDR1 SGHRS, CDR2 YFSETQ. This CDR3 has 12 residues. V lost 0 bases to trimming and J lost 5 bases, with 6 bases between them. The CDR3 DNA reads as TGCGCCAGCAGCTTGGTTAGGGACGAGCAGTACTTC. This sequence encodes CASSLVRDEQYF. Full variable domain (rest looked up from reference TRBV5-1 and TRBJ2-7): KAGVTQTPRYLIKTRGQQVTLSCSPISGHRSVSWYQQTPGQGLQFLFEYFSETQRNKGNFPGRFSGRQFSNSRSEMNVSTLELGDSALYLCASSLVRDEQYFGPGTRLTVT.

For the CDR3, the DNA is TGTGCCAGCGGTGGACAGGGGCGAGGTGAAAAACTGTTTTTT. Its protein is CASGGQGRGEKLFF. The chain joins TRBV2 to TRBJ1-4; 9 bases line up with TRBD1. V shed 8 bases and J 7 bases; nucleotides not matched to a gene: 8. The CDR3 is 14 amino acids. CDR1 and CDR2 from the germline V gene are SNHLY and FYNNEI.

The chain couples TRBV9 to TRBJ1-1, with unresolved D. V lost 0 bases to trimming and J lost 1 base, with 13 bases between them. Germline-derived CDR1 and CDR2 are SGDLS and YYNGEE. This CDR3 spans 16 amino acids. CDR3 DNA sequence: TGTGCCAGCAGCGTAGCTCCCTCCCACGGGAACACTGAAGCTTTCTTT. Translated, it gives CASSVAPSHGNTEAFF.

The chain uses TRBV6-6 and TRBJ1-6; D possibly corresponds to TRBD1 (5 bases). Trimming cost V 2 bases and J 9 bases, with 8 bases left between them. This CDR3 spans 13 amino acids. Germline V gene lookup returns CDR1 MNHNY and CDR2 SVGAGI (reference sequence). The CDR3 nucleotides read TGTGCCAGCAGTTACGGGGGTGGTTCACCCCTCCACTTT. Its translation: CASSYGGGSPLHF.